Shown below are 18 T cell receptor beta chains from a single sample sequenced in a study of shared T cell receptors in the human thymus. Sequencing was performed with immunoSEQ multiplex PCR; in TCRdb, only in-frame clones are kept and a portion is missing. This table holds about 730,000 clones, over 75% found once. In addition, the sample was reused for a study of human thymus T cells.

Sequenced material: thymocytes. All receptors come from a girl under three years old with a congenital heart defect.

The chain links TRBV6-6 to TRBJ2-3; 12 bases line up with TRBD2. This CDR3 spans 16 amino acids. Germline V gene data show CDR1 as MNHNY and CDR2 as SVGAGI (reference sequence). V shed 5 bases, J shed 2 bases, and the junction held 5 bases outside the gene matches. For the CDR3, the DNA is TGTGCCAGCAGTAGCCGGACTAGCGGGGCCACAGATACGCAGTATTTT. Encoded protein: CASSSRTSGATDTQYF.

The V and J genes are TRBV4-1 and TRBJ1-1; no definite D call. The V gene's germline CDR1 is MGHRA and CDR2 YSYEKL. This CDR3 has 15 residues. Trimming pared 2 bases from V and 2 bases from J, leaving 12 bases between. CDR3 nucleotide sequence: TGCGCCAGCAGCCAAACTTCACAGCTCAACACTGAAGCTTTCTTT. Translated, it gives CASSQTSQLNTEAFF.

The chain has TRBV9 and TRBJ2-7, with 7 positions matching TRBD1. The CDR3 totals 14 residues. Germline V CDR1 and CDR2: SGDLS, YYNGEE. V was pared by 3 bases and J by 9 bases, with 12 bases of the junction left unmatched. As DNA, the CDR3 is TGTGCCAGCAGCGAGACAGGGCAGCTACGAGGGCAGTACTTC. This sequence encodes CASSETGQLRGQYF.

The rearrangement uses TRBV25-1 and TRBJ1-5; the D is unclear. Germline assignment: CDR1 MGHDK and CDR2 SYGVNS. Trimming took 4 bases from V and 7 from J, leaving 14 bases between them. The CDR3 runs to 14 residues. This CDR3 is CASSVGELGQPQHF. CDR3 nucleotide sequence: TGTGCCAGCAGTGTTGGGGAGTTGGGGCAGCCCCAGCATTTT.

The chain joins TRBV6-1 to TRBJ1-6; D is uncertain. Germline values: CDR1 MNHNS, CDR2 SASEGT. This CDR3 region has 14 residues. V was clipped by 1 base and J by 7 bases, with 8 bases between them. The CDR3 loop reads CASSEENRNSPLHF. The CDR3, as DNA: TGTGCCAGCAGTGAAGAAAACAGAAATTCACCCCTCCACTTT.

The chain carries TRBV5-1 and TRBJ2-2; TRBD2 agrees at 16 bases. This CDR3 comprises 19 residues. The V gene's germline CDR1 is SGHRS and CDR2 YFSETQ. V shed 2 bases and J 3 bases; nucleotides not matched to a gene: 7. The CDR3 coding sequence is TGCGCCAGCAGCTTCGGCGGGACTAGCGGGGGGGCAGACACCGGGGAGCTGTTTTTT. This sequence encodes CASSFGGTSGGADTGELFF.

This clone was seen just once. The chain carries TRBV6-6 and TRBJ2-7, with 8 bases fitting TRBD1. The CDR3 covers 15 residues. Germline V lookup: CDR1 MNHNY, CDR2 SVGAGI (reference sequence). V lost 6 bases and J lost 0; bases outside the gene matches: 7. The CDR3 spells CASRPSGTGSYEQYF. The CDR3 DNA reads TGTGCCAGCAGACCTAGTGGGACAGGCTCCTACGAGCAGTACTTC.

V gene TRBV7-2 combines with J gene TRBJ2-3; 8 positions agree with TRBD2. Trimming cost V 2 bases and J 2 bases; bases outside gene matches: 12. This CDR3 region has 18 residues. Per germline, CDR1 SGHTA and CDR2 FQGNSA. CDR3 in DNA: TGTGCCAGCAGCTTAAGCCCCGGGGGGGGCCTTTTCACAGATACGCAGTATTTT. It yields the protein CASSLSPGGGLFTDTQYF.

J is TRBJ2-1 and V is TRBV5-5, with 8 bases that match TRBD2. The CDR3 runs to 16 residues. Germline lookup yields CDR1 SGHKS and CDR2 YYEKEE (reference sequence). V trimming: 0 bases; J trimming: 3 bases; junction bases outside the gene matches: 5. The CDR3 is CASSLVGAGVYNEQFF. Here the CDR3 DNA reads TGTGCCAGCAGCTTGGTGGGAGCGGGGGTCTACAATGAGCAGTTCTTC.

The rearrangement links TRBV9 to TRBJ2-3; TRBD2 matches at 14 bases. Germline values: CDR1 SGDLS, CDR2 YYNGEE. CDR3 length equals 18 residues. The junction had 10 bases not matched to a gene; V was cut back by 4 bases and J by 3 bases. The CDR3 loop reads CASSPRTSGGPETDTQYF. CDR3 DNA sequence: TGTGCCAGCAGCCCGCGGACTAGCGGGGGGCCGGAAACAGATACGCAGTATTTT.

This chain joins TRBV7-8 and TRBJ2-5; 7 bases map to TRBD1. Per the germline V gene, CDR1 is SGHVS and CDR2 is FQNEAQ. Trimming took 1 base from V and 5 from J; bases not matched to a gene: 16. This CDR3 region has 18 residues. The CDR3 loop reads CASSLELQGESVGETQYF. CDR3 nucleotide sequence: TGTGCCAGCAGCTTAGAACTTCAGGGGGAGTCGGTAGGCGAGACCCAGTACTTC. The whole variable domain, filled in from reference TRBV7-8 and TRBJ2-5, reads GAGVSQSPRYKVAKRGQDVALRCDPISGHVSLFWYQQALGQGPEFLTYFQNEAQLDKSGLPSDRFFAERPEGSVSTLKIQRTQQEDSAVYLCASSLELQGESVGETQYFGPGTRLLVL.

The CDR3 loop is CASSFYSGTICNEQFF. The CDR3 region has the DNA TGTGCCAGCAGCTTCTATTCCGGGACAATCTGCAATGAGCAGTTCTTC. This chain links TRBV7-2 with TRBJ2-1; TRBD1 might be the D (6 bases). CDR1 is SGHTA, CDR2 FQGNSA, per germline. V gave up 3 bases and J gave up 6 bases, with 18 bases separating them. This CDR3 has 16 amino acids.

The J gene is TRBJ2-3, the V gene TRBV11-2; unclear D gene. Germline V gives CDR1 SGHAT, CDR2 FQNNGV. The ends were cut back, 1 base at V and 2 bases at J, with 7 bases in the middle. The length of the CDR3 is 14 residues. The CDR3 coding sequence is TGTGCCAGCAGCTTAGTCGGGTTCACAGATACGCAGTATTTT. Its translation is CASSLVGFTDTQYF.

The chain recombines TRBV5-6 with TRBJ1-6, with D hard to call. The V and J ends lost 2 bases and 6 bases respectively, with 15 bases between them. The V gene's germline CDR1 is SGHDT and CDR2 YYEEEE. The length of the CDR3 is 16 residues. The CDR3 nucleotides read TGTGCCAGCAGCTTCCGAGAGGCGGTGCTTAATTCACCCCTCCACTTT. Its protein product is CASSFREAVLNSPLHF.

V and J are TRBV7-9 and TRBJ2-7; weak D call: TRBD1 (6 bases). The CDR3 is 18 residues long. V dropped 5 bases and J dropped 2 bases, with 25 bases sitting between them. CDR1 is SEHNR, CDR2 FQNEAQ, per germline (reference sequence). CDR3 nucleotides: TGTGCCAGCAGCCCTATTATAGGGGGTACTAGTGGGACCTACGAGCAGTACTTC. It translates to CASSPIIGGTSGTYEQYF. The full variable domain, in which reference TRBV7-9 and TRBJ2-7 provide the parts outside the CDR3, is DTGVSQNPRHKITKRGQNVTFRCDPISEHNRLYWYRQTLGQGPEFLTYFQNEAQLEKSRLLSDRFSAERPKGSFSTLEIQRTEQGDSAMYLCASSPIIGGTSGTYEQYFGPGTRLTVT.

Only one count was recorded for this clone. This chain connects TRBV6-1 to TRBJ1-4; the D gene is possibly TRBD1 (5 bases). V dropped 3 bases and J dropped 7 bases, with 9 bases sitting between them. Germline V CDR1 and CDR2: MNHNS, SASEGT. The CDR3 is 13 amino acids. CDR3 residues: CASSDPGIEKLFF. CDR3 DNA: TGTGCCAGCAGTGACCCAGGGATTGAAAAACTGTTTTTT.

There are a few counts of this clone. The chain carries TRBV9 and TRBJ2-3; 9 bases match TRBD2. Per the germline V gene, CDR1 is SGDLS and CDR2 is YYNGEE. The CDR3 covers 17 residues. Germline trimming cut 0 bases from V and 2 bases from J; bases unmatched to any gene: 7. The CDR3 nucleotides are TGTGCCAGCAGCGTAGGTGTTACTAGCGGGCTCACAGATACGCAGTATTTT. It yields the protein CASSVGVTSGLTDTQYF. The full variable domain, its missing parts supplied by reference TRBV9 and TRBJ2-3, is DSGVTQTPKHLITATGQRVTLRCSPRSGDLSVYWYQQSLDQGLQFLIQYYNGEERAKGNILERFSAQQFPDLHSELNLSSLELGDSALYFCASSVGVTSGLTDTQYFGPGTRLTVL.

The gene calls are TRBV7-6 and TRBJ1-1; 9 bases are shared with TRBD1. Looked up from germline, CDR1 is SGHVS and CDR2 is FNYEAQ. V was pared by 5 bases and J by 4 bases, with 11 bases of the junction left unmatched. The length of the CDR3 is 16 residues. CDR3 region: CASSPMSDRGATEAFF. Here the CDR3 DNA reads TGTGCCAGCAGCCCGATGTCGGACAGGGGAGCCACTGAAGCTTTCTTT.